Sequencing of this T cell receptor (beta chain) was carried out in a study of CD8 T cells in Susac syndrome (dated by TCRdb to 2018 to 2020). In the study overall: Whether CD8+ T cell activation and differentiation in Susac syndrome was antigen driven was tested using repertoire sequencing.

Study-level results and caveats: The number of individuals in the TCR sequencing and HLA analysis was acknowledged as relatively small.

RNA was extracted with the RNeasy kit and roughly 0.5 to 1 ug was reverse transcribed using random hexamers. The immunoSEQ multiplex PCR assay, covering 54 Vbeta and 13 Jbeta segments, was used to amplify TCR beta CDR3 regions. Bias from PCR amplification was corrected by using a synthetic template baseline for primer optimization and for computational correction. Per the original workflow: Reads were assigned to V, D and J genes according to IMGT and analyzed in immunoSEQ Analyzer, with only productive sequences retained. Clonality was calculated as one minus the Shannon entropy normalized by log2 of the number of productive unique sequences. Public and private clones were assessed among the 100 most prevalent clones of each patient and control. Susac-specific clones were defined as absent from healthy and MS cohorts, some 1,000 published viral clones and other ImmuneACCESS disease sequences. In-frame beta chains were kept once TCRdb had trimmed the public reads at Q25 with fastp and called clones with MiXCR. Rows are combined by CDR3 protein, so each entry shows the most common genes and DNA. TCRdb's processing, not the authors', yielded these V and J calls. In this sample the table shows roughly 330,000 distinct CDR3 sequences, around 90% of which occur a single time. The ten largest clones take up less than 0.08% of the sample.

For this clonotype: This receptor's antigen is unknown. No qualities accompany the bases; no much larger clone lies one base away.

High-throughput TCR beta sequencing profiled peripheral blood CD8+ and CD4+ T cells from healthy donors, Susac syndrome patients and multiple sclerosis patients. The multiple sclerosis controls were treatment-naive patients whose relapsing-remitting disease, either stable or active, fulfilled the revised McDonald criteria. Bulk CD8+ and CD4+ T cells were purified by magnetic negative isolation, whereas CD8+ TEMRA cells were enriched by FACS. Blood was collected in EDTA tubes and processed within 24 hours, with PBMCs isolated through density gradient centrifugation. PBMCs intended for TCR sequencing were frozen in liquid nitrogen and were later thawed in a 37 degrees C water bath. A purity of at least 90% was achieved for sorted or isolated CD4+, CD8+ and CD8+ TEMRA cells. The CDR3, from cysteine to phenylalanine, totals 14 residues. Just CDR3 DNA is preserved here, 42 bases in frame from base 1. Deletion took 3 bases off V and 2 bases off J, with a span of 11 bases between the germline ends. Looking up the germline V gene yields CDR1 SGHRS and CDR2 YFSETQ.

The specimen sequenced was CD4+ T cells from PBMCs. In this chain, TRBV5-1 is recombined with TRBJ1-2; the D region possibly corresponds to TRBD1 (6 bases align). This receptor was obtained from a human donor with multiple sclerosis. The CDR3 region: CASSWTAPNYGYTF. In nucleotides, the sequence is TGCGCCAGCAGCTGGACAGCTCCAAACTATGGCTACACCTTC.